These 23 T cell receptor beta chains were sequenced from one sample in a study of shared clonotypes between healthy human individuals (dated by TCRdb to 2018 to 2021). The library was obtained by the immunoSEQ multiplex PCR assay. This immuneACCESS table, as held by TCRdb, lists in-frame sequences with V and J called but not all clones. Of the missing ones, under half trace to an unresolved V gene in checked studies; the others have no known cause. The sample records approximately 2.5 million clones, over 85% of which are singletons. The top ten clones comprise 0.14% of the sample. The specimen was naive CD4+ T cells sorted from blood. In the paper's terms, the cell subset or site label means: CD45RA+ positively selected. Receptors were obtained from a man between 18 and 29 years old in good health.

DNA of the CDR3: TGTGCCAGCAGCTTTAAGACCACTAGCACAGATACGCAGTATTTT. It specifies CASSFKTTSTDTQYF. V gene TRBV5-6 combines with J gene TRBJ2-3; D unclear. The CDR3 has 15 residues. V lost 2 bases and J lost 0, with 10 bases in between. The germline gives CDR1 SGHDT, CDR2 YYEEEE.

The chain recombines TRBV19 with TRBJ2-6, with D unresolved. The CDR3 extends over 14 amino acids. Germline lookup yields CDR1 LNHDA and CDR2 SQIVND (reference sequence). Deletions cut 6 bases from V and 0 bases from J, with 6 bases between. CDR3 nucleotide sequence: TGTGCCAGTAGAGGAATCTCTGGGGCCAACGTCCTGACTTTC. Its translation is CASRGISGANVLTF.

The chain uses TRBV4-1 and TRBJ2-3, with 8 bases identical to TRBD1. Germline assignment: CDR1 MGHRA and CDR2 YSYEKL. V lost 1 base to trimming and J lost 2 bases; unmatched junction nucleotides: 8. The CDR3 runs to 17 residues. The CDR3 DNA reads as TGCGCCAGCAGCCAAGGGTGGACAGGGATTTTCACAGATACGCAGTATTTT. Amino acid sequence: CASSQGWTGIFTDTQYF.

This rearrangement joins TRBV2 to TRBJ1-1; the D gene is possibly TRBD1 (6 bases). Trimming left V 2 bases short and J 1 base short, with 8 bases between. The V gene's germline CDR1 is SNHLY and CDR2 FYNNEI. The CDR3 covers 14 residues. For the CDR3, the DNA is TGTGCCAGCAGTGAACAGGGGACGAACACTGAAGCTTTCTTT. Its protein product is CASSEQGTNTEAFF.

The chain links TRBV14 to TRBJ1-6; D gene ambiguous. The germline V and J ends were trimmed by 4 bases and 7 bases, with 11 bases remaining between them. The CDR3 loop spans 14 amino acids. The germline V gene encodes CDR1 SGHDN and CDR2 FVKESK. CDR3 sequence: CASSLFSKNSPLHF. DNA for the CDR3: TGTGCCAGCAGCCTGTTCTCCAAGAATTCACCCCTCCACTTT.

The genes are TRBV9 and TRBJ2-2; D possibly matches TRBD1 or TRBD2 (5 bases each). The CDR3 runs 15 residues. Germline CDR1 SGDLS, CDR2 YYNGEE. Trimming stripped 4 bases from V and 5 bases from J, with 15 bases between. CDR3 region: CASSKTVSGTGELFF. The CDR3, as DNA: TGTGCCAGCAGCAAGACAGTTTCGGGGACCGGGGAGCTGTTTTTT.

This clone was seen once. The CDR3 bases are TGTGCCTGGAGTGCGTCAGCGGGGGGGCTTGCAGATACGCAGTATTTT. Protein sequence: CAWSASAGGLADTQYF. The chain is built from TRBV30 and TRBJ2-3; 10 positions agree with TRBD2. From germline, CDR1 is GTSNPN and CDR2 SVGIG (reference sequence). The V segment lost 1 base and the J segment 4 bases; nucleotides outside the gene matches: 8. The CDR3 runs to 16 residues.

The chain recombines TRBV4-3 with TRBJ2-3, with D perhaps TRBD2 (5 bases). This CDR3 is 16 amino acids long. V lost 2 bases, J lost 5 bases, and 17 bases lay in between. The germline V gene has CDR1 LGHNA and CDR2 YSLEER. The CDR3 DNA reads as TGCGCCAGCAGCCAACGCATTCGGCCCGGAGGAGATACGCAGTATTTT. Translated, it gives CASSQRIRPGGDTQYF.

The chain links TRBV7-9 to TRBJ1-2; 10 bases are shared with TRBD1. Germline-derived CDR1 and CDR2 are SEHNR and FQNEAQ (reference sequence). The CDR3 consists of 16 residues. J was trimmed by 5 bases and V by 2 bases; bases with no gene match: 8. The DNA of the CDR3 is TGTGCCAGCAGCTTAACCCCGGGACAGGGGAAGTATGGCTACACCTTC. This codes for CASSLTPGQGKYGYTF.

V usage is TRBV11-2 and J usage is TRBJ1-1; no clear D. With 1 base removed from V and 3 bases from J, the gap between germline ends came to 12 bases. This CDR3 spans 15 amino acids. Germline V gives CDR1 SGHAT, CDR2 FQNNGV. CDR3 in amino acids: CASSLGTKRDTEAFF. CDR3 bases: TGTGCCAGCAGCTTAGGAACGAAGAGAGACACTGAAGCTTTCTTT.

The chain uses TRBV4-1 and TRBJ1-6; TRBD1 aligns across 8 bases. Germline V gene sequence: CDR1 MGHRA, CDR2 YSYEKL. This CDR3 spans 20 amino acids. With V trimmed by 0 bases and J by 0 bases, 10 bases remained unmatched. The CDR3 DNA reads TGCGCCAGCAGCCAAGAAATTCCAGGGGGCGGAAGCTCCTATAATTCACCCCTCCACTTT. As protein: CASSQEIPGGGSSYNSPLHF.

The chain has TRBV5-1 and TRBJ2-7; weak D call: TRBD1 (5 bases). Germline lookup yields CDR1 SGHRS and CDR2 YFSETQ. V dropped 0 bases and J dropped 3 bases, with 10 bases sitting between them. The CDR3 is 14 residues long. The CDR3 loop reads CASSLGYRYYEQYF. The CDR3 DNA sequence: TGCGCCAGCAGCTTGGGGTACAGGTACTACGAGCAGTACTTC.

This chain connects TRBV19 to TRBJ1-4; TRBD1 agrees at 9 bases. V lost 6 bases and J lost 7; bases outside the gene matches: 15. The CDR3 extends over 17 amino acids. CDR1 is LNHDA, CDR2 SQIVND, per germline (reference sequence). CDR3: CASSQTGGAGHGEKLFF. In DNA form, the CDR3 reads TGTGCCAGTAGCCAAACAGGGGGCGCAGGTCATGGTGAAAAACTGTTTTTT.

This rearrangement joins TRBV20-1 to TRBJ1-2, with a tentative D call TRBD1 (5 bases). Trimming removed 6 bases at V and 4 bases at J, with 9 bases between. The CDR3 extends over 11 amino acids. Germline V gene sequence: CDR1 DFQATT, CDR2 SNEGSKA (reference sequence). The CDR3 DNA reads as TGCAGTGCCCAGACAGCCTATGGCTACACCTTC. It specifies CSAQTAYGYTF.

J is TRBJ2-3 and V is TRBV5-1, with a tentative D call TRBD1 (6 bases). The CDR3 spans 14 residues. Germline V gives CDR1 SGHRS, CDR2 YFSETQ. Deletions cut 5 bases from V and 0 bases from J, with 10 bases between. The CDR3 here is CASSKGHSTDTQYF. The CDR3 DNA is TGCGCCAGCAGTAAGGGACACAGCACAGATACGCAGTATTTT.

In the case of this clone: The sample carries other DNA sequences with the same CDR3. The chain employs TRBV28 and TRBJ2-7, with D uncertain. Trimming cost V 2 bases and J 4 bases, with 3 bases left between them. CDR3 length: 11 amino acids. Per the germline V gene, CDR1 is MDHEN and CDR2 is SYDVKM. CDR3 DNA sequence: TGTGCCAGCAGTTTAGAGTACGAGCAGTACTTC. It encodes CASSLEYEQYF. The variable domain in full, completed from reference TRBV28 and TRBJ2-7, reads DVKVTQSSRYLVKRTGEKVFLECVQDMDHENMFWYRQDPGLGLRLIYFSYDVKMKEKGDIPEGYSVSREKKERFSLILESASTNQTSMYLCASSLEYEQYFGPGTRLTVT.

The chain is built from TRBV7-8 and TRBJ1-2, with D perhaps TRBD1 (5 bases). The CDR3 spans 16 residues. Germline-derived CDR1 and CDR2 are SGHVS and FQNEAQ. The ends were cut back, 4 bases at V and 2 bases at J, with 17 bases in the middle. This chain's CDR3 is CASSSSFAGNNYGYTF. DNA of the CDR3: TGTGCCAGCAGCTCGTCTTTCGCAGGGAACAACTATGGCTACACCTTC.

This sequence joins TRBV11-2 and TRBJ2-7; TRBD1 agrees at 10 bases. The CDR3 extends over 15 amino acids. J gave up 7 bases and V 5 bases, and 11 bases lay outside the gene matches. Germline CDR1 and CDR2: SGHAT and FQNNGV. CDR3 bases: TGTGCCAGCAGCCTCCACCGGGACAGGGGTCGAGAGCAGTACTTC. Protein: CASSLHRDRGREQYF.

The chain uses TRBV2 and TRBJ2-7; tentatively, D is TRBD2 (5 bases). Trimming cost V 0 bases and J 5 bases, with 14 bases left between them. This CDR3 comprises 15 residues. From germline, CDR1 is SNHLY and CDR2 FYNNEI. The CDR3 region is CASSEAGRFGNEQYF. CDR3 in DNA: TGTGCCAGCAGTGAAGCAGGACGCTTCGGGAACGAGCAGTACTTC.

On this clone itself: Other DNA sequences from this sample encode an identical CDR3 as well. The chain recombines TRBV7-2 with TRBJ2-6, with D tentatively TRBD2 (5 bases). The V end was cut by 1 base, the J end by 4 bases, with 8 bases between. The CDR3 is 15 amino acids. Germline lookup yields CDR1 SGHTA and CDR2 FQGNSA. DNA for the CDR3: TGTGCCAGCAGCTTAGGAGGGTCCGGGGCCAACGTCCTGACTTTC. It encodes CASSLGGSGANVLTF.

The J gene is TRBJ2-3, the V gene TRBV4-1; D gene unclear. V lost 1 base to trimming and J lost 1 base, with 12 bases between them. This CDR3 has 16 amino acids. Germline-derived CDR1 and CDR2 are MGHRA and YSYEKL. CDR3 sequence reads: CASSQGFRGRTDTQYF. The DNA of the CDR3 is TGCGCCAGCAGCCAAGGTTTCCGTGGGCGCACAGATACGCAGTATTTT.

J is TRBJ2-1 and V is TRBV19, with 11 bases matching TRBD1. CDR3 size: 15 residues. Germline trimming cut 5 bases from V and 4 bases from J; bases unmatched to any gene: 4. Germline-derived CDR1 and CDR2 are LNHDA and SQIVND (reference sequence). The CDR3 bases are TGTGCCAGTAGTGCCGGGACAGGGGGTTACAATGAGCAGTTCTTC. It encodes CASSAGTGGYNEQFF.

The chain is built from TRBV30 and TRBJ2-3, with TRBD1 identical over 7 bases. V shed 0 bases and J 4 bases; nucleotides not matched to a gene: 13. The CDR3 runs to 17 residues. Germline V gene lookup returns CDR1 GTSNPN and CDR2 SVGIG (reference sequence). As DNA, the CDR3 is TGTGCCTGGAGTGTAATCGGGGACAGAAAGGGGGCAGATACGCAGTATTTT. The encoded protein is CAWSVIGDRKGADTQYF.